The following is a T cell receptor beta chain sequence with its context. The antigen is undetermined. Germline CDR1 LGHNA, CDR2 YSLEER. V dropped 6 bases and J dropped 0 bases, with 14 bases sitting between them. The CDR3 runs to 15 residues. This sample was taken from a study of CD8 T cells in ankylosing spondylitis. Study outcomes and limitations: Both synovial fluid and blood in reactive arthritis had previously been reported to carry some motif variants. Apparently characteristic of ankylosing spondylitis blood was a TCR beta motif (roughly 8 highly homologous variants).

Using quantitative 5'-RACE with molecular barcodes, the authors made TCR beta libraries. Using its own MiXCR run on the 5' RACE reads, TCRdb lists one record per CDR3 protein. The sample consists of under 950,000 distinct CDR3 sequences, 15% to 20% of them appearing once. The rearrangement joins TRBV4-3 to TRBJ1-2; perhaps TRBD1 as D (5 bases). Material for sequencing was blood, either unsorted or a sorted T cell fraction (not recorded which). This clonotype originated in a male donor with ankylosing spondylitis. DNA of the CDR3: TGCGCCAGCAGTGGAGAACAGGAGACTAACTATGGCTACACCTTC. Its protein is CASSGEQETNYGYTF.